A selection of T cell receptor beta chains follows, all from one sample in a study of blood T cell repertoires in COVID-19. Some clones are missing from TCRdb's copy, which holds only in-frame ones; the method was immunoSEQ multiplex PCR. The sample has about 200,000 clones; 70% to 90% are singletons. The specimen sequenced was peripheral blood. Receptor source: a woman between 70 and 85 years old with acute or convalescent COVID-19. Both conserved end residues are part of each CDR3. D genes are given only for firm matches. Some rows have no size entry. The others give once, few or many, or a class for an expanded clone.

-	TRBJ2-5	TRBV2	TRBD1	CASTGQPRETQYF	TGTGCCAGCACGGGACAGCCTAGAGAGACCCAGTACTTC
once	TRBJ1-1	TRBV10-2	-	CASNDRRGSTEAFF	TGCGCCAGCAACGATAGGAGGGGAAGTACTGAAGCTTTCTTT
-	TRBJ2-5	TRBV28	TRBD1	CASFLTGAETQYF	TGTGCCAGTTTTCTCACAGGGGCCGAGACCCAGTACTTC
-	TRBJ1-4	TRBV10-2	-	CASRDRGGNEKLFF	TGCGCCAGCAGGGACCGTGGGGGGAATGAAAAACTGTTTTTT
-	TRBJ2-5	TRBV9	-	CASNVRVGETQYF	TGTGCCAGTAACGTCAGGGTAGGGGAGACCCAGTACTTC
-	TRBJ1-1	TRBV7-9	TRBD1	CASSWAGTGSTEAFF	TGTGCCAGCAGCTGGGCGGGGACAGGGAGCACTGAAGCTTTCTTT
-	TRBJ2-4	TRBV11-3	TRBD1	CASSLEGQSPKNIQYF	TGTGCCAGCAGCTTAGAGGGACAGTCGCCCAAAAACATTCAGTACTTC
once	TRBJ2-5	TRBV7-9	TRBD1	CASSLTGTGETQYF	TGTGCCAGCAGCCTGACAGGGACGGGGGAGACCCAGTACTTC
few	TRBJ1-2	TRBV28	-	CASSLRGTKSWAHGYTF	TGTGCCAGCAGTTTAAGGGGTACCAAAAGCTGGGCTCACGGCTACACCTTC
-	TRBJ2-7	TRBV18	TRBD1	CASSTTGGGGSGAYEQYF	TGTGCCAGCTCAACAACAGGGGGCGGCGGGAGTGGCGCCTACGAGCAGTACTTC
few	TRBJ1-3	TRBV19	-	CAISDRPGNTIYF	TGTGCCATTTCTGACAGGCCTGGAAACACCATATATTTT
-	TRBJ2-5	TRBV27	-	CASSSRVGGEETQYF	TGTGCCAGCAGTTCCCGAGTCGGAGGGGAAGAGACCCAGTACTTC
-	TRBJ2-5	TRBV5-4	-	CASSPQTRDETQYF	TGTGCCAGCAGCCCCCAGACTAGGGACGAGACCCAGTACTTC
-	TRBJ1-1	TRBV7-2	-	CASSRMVTVNTEAFF	TGTGCCAGCAGCCGCATGGTGACAGTGAACACTGAAGCTTTCTTT
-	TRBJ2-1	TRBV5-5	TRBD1	CASSSPGTGWHEQFF	TGTGCCAGCAGTTCCCCCGGGACAGGGTGGCATGAGCAGTTCTTC
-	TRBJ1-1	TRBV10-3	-	CAIGPRGNTEAFF	TGTGCCATCGGACCGCGGGGAAATACTGAAGCTTTCTTT
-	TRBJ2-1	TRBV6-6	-	CASSFRGQGYNEQFF	TGTGCCAGCAGTTTCAGGGGCCAGGGGTACAATGAGCAGTTCTTC
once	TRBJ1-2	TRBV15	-	CATSGGGRRSDYGYTF	TGTGCCACCAGCGGAGGAGGGCGGAGGTCAGACTATGGCTACACCTTC
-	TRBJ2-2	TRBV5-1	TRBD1	CASSRTGTGGKVANTGELFF	TGCGCCAGCAGCAGAACCGGGACAGGGGGTAAGGTTGCGAACACCGGGGAGCTGTTTTTT
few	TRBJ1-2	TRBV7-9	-	CASSLTDYGYTF	TGTGCCAGCAGCTTGACAGACTATGGCTACACCTTC
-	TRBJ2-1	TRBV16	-	CASSHITGISYNEQFF	TGTGCCAGCAGCCACATTACAGGGATCTCCTACAATGAGCAGTTCTTC
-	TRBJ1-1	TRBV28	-	CASPPPGGVNTEAFF	TGTGCCAGTCCACCACCGGGGGGAGTAAACACTGAAGCTTTCTTT
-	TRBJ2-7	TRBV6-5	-	CASTRPGYYEQYF	TGTGCCAGCACCAGACCGGGTTACTACGAGCAGTACTTC
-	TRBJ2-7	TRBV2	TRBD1	CASGTGVYEQYF	TGTGCCAGCGGGACAGGGGTCTATGAGCAGTACTTC
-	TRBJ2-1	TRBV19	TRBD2	CASSIVAGGPTEQFF	TGTGCCAGTAGTATAGTAGCGGGGGGGCCAACTGAGCAGTTCTTC
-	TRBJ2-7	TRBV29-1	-	CSVGQGGAYEQYF	TGCAGCGTTGGACAAGGTGGGGCATACGAGCAGTACTTC
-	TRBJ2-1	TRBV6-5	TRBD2	CASLTSARSYNEQFF	TGTGCCAGCCTTACTAGCGCCCGCTCCTACAATGAGCAGTTCTTC
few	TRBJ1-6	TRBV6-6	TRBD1	CASSQDRGLLNSPLHF	TGTGCCAGCAGCCAGGACAGGGGGCTACTGAATTCACCCCTCCACTTT
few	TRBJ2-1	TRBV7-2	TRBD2	CASSFSGSTYNEQFF	TGTGCCAGCAGCTTTAGCGGGAGCACTTACAATGAGCAGTTCTTC
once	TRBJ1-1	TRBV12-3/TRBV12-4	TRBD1	CASRPSTGEAFF	TGTGCCAGCAGACCGTCGACAGGGGAAGCTTTCTTT
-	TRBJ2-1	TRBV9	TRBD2	CASSPHLAGATSSYNEQFF	TGTGCCAGCAGCCCGCACTTAGCGGGGGCAACCAGCTCCTACAATGAGCAGTTCTTC
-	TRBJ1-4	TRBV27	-	CASRGGGFRNEKLFF	TGTGCCTCCCGAGGTGGGGGGTTCCGTAATGAAAAACTGTTTTTT
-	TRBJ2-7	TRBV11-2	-	CASSLDDRLPTGEQYF	TGTGCCAGCAGCTTAGATGATCGGCTCCCCACGGGCGAGCAGTACTTC
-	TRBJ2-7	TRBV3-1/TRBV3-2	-	CASSQGGPLFETSYEQYF	TGTGCCAGCAGCCAAGGTGGGCCGCTTTTTGAAACTTCCTACGAGCAGTACTTC
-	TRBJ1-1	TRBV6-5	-	CASSYLTSQGHTEAFF	TGTGCCAGCAGTTATCTGACGTCACAGGGCCACACTGAAGCTTTCTTT
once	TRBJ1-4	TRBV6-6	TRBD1	CASSYDREYNEKLFF	TGTGCCAGCAGTTATGACAGGGAATATAATGAAAAACTGTTTTTT
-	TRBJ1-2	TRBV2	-	CASSPDRYGYTF	TGTGCCAGCAGTCCGGACAGATATGGCTACACCTTC
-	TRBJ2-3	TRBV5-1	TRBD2	CASSPGGLAGTDTQYF	TGCGCCAGCAGCCCCGGTGGGCTAGCGGGCACAGATACGCAGTATTTT
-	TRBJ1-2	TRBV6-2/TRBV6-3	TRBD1	CASSYGQETGDGYTF	TGTGCCAGCAGTTACGGTCAAGAAACAGGGGATGGCTACACCTTC
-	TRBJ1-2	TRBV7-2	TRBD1	CASRPSGQTNYGYTF	TGTGCCAGCAGACCTTCGGGACAGACTAACTATGGCTACACCTTC
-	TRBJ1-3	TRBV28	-	CASSLISNGNTIYF	TGTGCCAGCAGTTTAATTAGCAACGGAAACACCATATATTTT
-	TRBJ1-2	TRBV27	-	CASSLRGALYGYTF	TGTGCCAGCAGTTTACGCGGGGCCCTCTATGGCTACACCTTC
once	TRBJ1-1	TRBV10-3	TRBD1	CAITAGQGVLTEAFF	TGTGCCATCACGGCGGGACAGGGGGTTCTTACTGAAGCTTTCTTT
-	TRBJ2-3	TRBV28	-	CASVSGTVTDTQYF	TGTGCCAGCGTGAGCGGAACAGTCACAGATACGCAGTATTTT
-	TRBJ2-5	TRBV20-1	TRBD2	CSASRATSGRRETQYF	TGCAGTGCTAGTAGGGCGACTAGCGGGAGGAGGGAGACCCAGTACTTC
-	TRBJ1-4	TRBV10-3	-	CATREQGEGKLFF	TGTGCCACCCGCGAACAGGGCGAAGGGAAACTGTTTTTT
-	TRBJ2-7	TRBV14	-	CASSQTRAPYEQYF	TGTGCCAGCAGCCAAACTAGAGCCCCCTACGAGCAGTACTTC
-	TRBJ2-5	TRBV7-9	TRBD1	CASSLSPSGTGGIETQYF	TGTGCCAGCAGCTTGAGCCCCTCCGGGACAGGGGGCATAGAGACCCAGTACTTC
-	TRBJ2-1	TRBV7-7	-	CASSLPPGKNLGNEQFF	TGTGCCAGCAGCCTTCCCCCCGGGAAGAATCTGGGAAATGAGCAGTTCTTC
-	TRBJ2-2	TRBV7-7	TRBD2	CASSRGTSGVNTGELFF	TGTGCTAGCAGCCGCGGGACTAGCGGGGTTAACACCGGGGAGCTGTTTTTT
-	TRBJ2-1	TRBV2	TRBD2	CASRGLAGGVNEQFF	TGTGCCAGCAGAGGTCTAGCGGGGGGCGTCAATGAGCAGTTCTTC
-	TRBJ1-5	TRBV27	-	CASRAGAREPQHF	TGTGCCAGCAGGGCGGGGGCGCGGGAGCCCCAGCATTTT
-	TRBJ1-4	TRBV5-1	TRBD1	CASSPTEGAGEKLFF	TGCGCCAGCAGCCCTACTGAGGGGGCAGGCGAAAAACTGTTTTTT
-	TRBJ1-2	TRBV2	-	CASSPRYDGYTF	TGTGCCAGCAGCCCCCGCTATGATGGCTACACCTTC
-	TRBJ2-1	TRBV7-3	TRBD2	CASSPRLAGVSNEQFF	TGTGCCAGCAGCCCCCGACTAGCGGGAGTAAGCAATGAGCAGTTCTTC
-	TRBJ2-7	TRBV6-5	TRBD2	CASRLAGAFYEQYF	TGTGCCAGCAGACTAGCGGGGGCTTTCTACGAGCAGTACTTC
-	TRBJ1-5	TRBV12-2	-	CASRLGDRGGQPQHF	TGTGCAAGTCGCTTAGGGGACAGGGGTGGACAGCCCCAGCATTTT
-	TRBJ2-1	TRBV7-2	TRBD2	CASSLTRGVSYNEQFF	TGTGCCAGCAGCTTAACACGGGGGGTCTCCTACAATGAGCAGTTCTTC
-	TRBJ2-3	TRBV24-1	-	CATRGSAGGDTQYF	TGTGCCACCCGGGGGTCGGCAGGAGGCGATACGCAGTATTTT
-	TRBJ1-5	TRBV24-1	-	CATSEEGIQPQHF	TGTGCCACCAGCGAGGAGGGAATACAGCCCCAGCATTTT